The clone carrying this T cell receptor (beta chain) turned up a few times. What it recognizes is unknown. The record originates from a study of T cell repertoires in cytomegalovirus infection. TCRdb passed the reads through MiXCR, listing each CDR3 protein once. Among about 920,000 distinct CDR3 sequences, approximately 31% were seen once, and the ten largest hold roughly an eighth. After removal of 4 bases from V and 4 bases from J, the junction contained 4 bases not matched to a gene. CDR3 size: 15 residues. The germline gives CDR1 SGHAT, CDR2 FQNNGV. This TCR was recovered from a human donor in good health (CMV status not recorded). Some clones in this sample may be carry-over from other donors' samples. The sequenced sample was cultured CD8+ T cells from PBMCs, obtained from culture after CMV antigen stimulation. The chain is built from TRBV11-2 and TRBJ2-1; TRBD2 aligns across 10 bases. The CDR3 loop reads CASSWGLASYNEQFF. The DNA of the CDR3 is TGTGCCAGCAGCTGGGGACTAGCGTCTTACAATGAGCAGTTCTTC.